The 17 T cell receptor beta chains below all came from one sample that was sequenced in a study of Ad26.COV2.S vaccination and SARS-CoV-2 variants. The treatment denotes: around 19 received Ad26.COV2.S at low or high dose, single or two shots; five or six received placebo; per-sample allocation not given. The samples date from day 63 after the first vaccine or placebo injection. Profiled with immunoSEQ multiplex PCR; TCRdb holds only in-frame clones, not every one. In the table there are around 320,000 clones, 80% to 90% of which are singletons. The sample here was peripheral blood, taken in a trial of Ad26.COV2.S vaccine versus placebo. Source of these receptors: a person aged 18-60 years who received the Ad26.COV2.S COVID-19 vaccine or a placebo.

This clone was seen at least ten times. The same CDR3 can be traced to other DNA sequences in this sample. V gene TRBV5-5 combines with J gene TRBJ1-1; D remains unclear. The CDR3 loop spans 13 amino acids. V shed 2 bases and J shed 2 bases, with 7 bases lying between them. Germline V gene sequence: CDR1 SGHKS, CDR2 YYEKEE (reference sequence). The CDR3 coding sequence is TGTGCCAGCAGCTTCTATACAAACACTGAAGCTTTCTTT. This gives the protein CASSFYTNTEAFF.

This clone was counted a single time. In the same sample, other DNA sequences code for this CDR3. CDR3 sequence: CASSLVAPYNEQFF. CDR3 nucleotides: TGTGCCAGCAGCTTAGTAGCGCCCTACAATGAGCAGTTCTTC. The V and J genes are TRBV13 and TRBJ2-1, with a possible D match to TRBD2 (5 bases). Trimming stripped 1 base from V and 2 bases from J, with 6 bases between. The CDR3 has 14 amino acids. The germline V gene encodes CDR1 PRHDT and CDR2 FYEKMQ (reference sequence).

The chain employs TRBV30 and TRBJ1-6, with TRBD1 matching 7 bases. The germline gives CDR1 GTSNPN, CDR2 SVGIG (reference sequence). Trimming removed 5 bases from V and 5 bases from J; junction bases left unmatched: 3. The CDR3 covers 13 residues. The CDR3 DNA reads as TGTGCCTGGGAGACAGGGAATAATTCACCCCTCCACTTT. Translation: CAWETGNNSPLHF.

The chain uses TRBV19 and TRBJ2-1, with 7 bases fitting TRBD1. From germline, CDR1 is LNHDA and CDR2 SQIVND (reference sequence). The CDR3 totals 17 residues. V lost 3 bases to trimming and J lost 3 bases; unmatched junction nucleotides: 11. CDR3 nucleotides: TGTGCCAGTAGTATCGTAGCAGGGGGAGACCTCTACAATGAGCAGTTCTTC. As protein: CASSIVAGGDLYNEQFF.

J is TRBJ2-2 and V is TRBV6-4; 10 bases fit TRBD2. The CDR3 is made up of 15 amino acids. Looked up from germline, CDR1 is MRHNA and CDR2 is SNTAGT. V was pared by 5 bases and J by 2 bases, with 2 bases of the junction left unmatched. The CDR3 coding sequence is TGTGCCAGCAGTAGACTAGCGGGTAACACCGGGGAGCTGTTTTTT. It translates to CASSRLAGNTGELFF.

The V gene is TRBV7-9, the J gene TRBJ2-4; 14 bases are shared with TRBD2. CDR1 and CDR2 from the germline V gene are SEHNR and FQNEAQ (reference sequence). Trimming took 5 bases from V and 0 from J; bases not matched to a gene: 9. CDR3 length: 19 amino acids. Here the CDR3 reads CASSDPGTSGGLAKNIQYF. The CDR3 DNA reads as TGTGCCAGCAGCGATCCCGGGACTAGCGGGGGATTAGCCAAAAACATTCAGTACTTC. The full variable domain, with the rest looked up from reference TRBV7-9 and TRBJ2-4, is DTGVSQNPRHKITKRGQNVTFRCDPISEHNRLYWYRQTLGQGPEFLTYFQNEAQLEKSRLLSDRFSAERPKGSFSTLEIQRTEQGDSAMYLCASSDPGTSGGLAKNIQYFGAGTRLSVL.

The V and J genes are TRBV5-1 and TRBJ2-7, with 8 nucleotides matching TRBD1. With 4 bases clipped from V and 2 bases from J, the junction kept 5 bases outside the gene matches. CDR3 length equals 14 residues. Per germline, CDR1 SGHRS and CDR2 YFSETQ. CDR3 protein: CASSRTGTTYEQYF. CDR3 bases: TGCGCCAGCAGCCGGACAGGGACAACCTACGAGCAGTACTTC.

V is TRBV29-1 and J is TRBJ1-1; 7 bases are a match to TRBD1. V shed 7 bases, J shed 2 bases, and the junction held 10 bases outside the gene matches. This CDR3 contains 14 residues. The germline V gene has CDR1 SQVTM and CDR2 ANQGSEA. The CDR3 protein is CSARPTGINTEAFF. DNA of the CDR3: TGCAGCGCCCGACCGACAGGGATTAACACTGAAGCTTTCTTT. Filled out from reference TRBV29-1 and TRBJ1-1, the complete variable domain reads SAVISQKPSRDICQRGTSLTIQCQVDSQVTMMFWYRQQPGQSLTLIATANQGSEATYESGFVIDKFPISRPNLTFSTLTVSNMSPEDSSIYLCSARPTGINTEAFFGQGTRLTVV.

The J gene is TRBJ2-3, the V gene TRBV7-6; 9 bases match TRBD2. CDR1 and CDR2 (germline): SGHVS, FNYEAQ. CDR3 length equals 16 residues. V lost 3 bases and J lost 0; bases outside the gene matches: 4. Here the CDR3 reads CASSFLAGSSTDTQYF. DNA for the CDR3: TGTGCCAGCAGCTTTCTAGCGGGGTCTAGCACAGATACGCAGTATTTT. The full variable domain, completed using reference TRBV7-6 and TRBJ2-3, is GAGVSQSPRYKVTKRGQDVALRCDPISGHVSLYWYRQALGQGPEFLTYFNYEAQQDKSGLPNDRFSAERPEGSISTLTIQRTEQRDSAMYRCASSFLAGSSTDTQYFGPGTRLTVL.

With respect to this clone: The sample has other DNA sequences that encode this CDR3 too. The chain uses TRBV4-1 and TRBJ1-3; D is unclear. CDR1 MGHRA and CDR2 YSYEKL come from the germline V gene. The CDR3 loop spans 13 amino acids. V lost 3 bases and J 3 bases, leaving 6 bases between the germline ends. This CDR3 is CASSQARGNTIYF. CDR3 coding DNA: TGCGCCAGCAGCCAGGCACGTGGAAACACCATATATTTT.

This chain links TRBV5-1 with TRBJ2-7; no reliable D call. The CDR3 consists of 12 residues. V was cut by 2 bases and J by 4 bases, with 7 bases left in between. Germline V gene data show CDR1 as SGHRS and CDR2 as YFSETQ. The CDR3, as DNA: TGCGCCAGCAGCTTTGACCGATACGAGCAGTACTTC. This translates into CASSFDRYEQYF.

J is TRBJ2-1 and V is TRBV27; 10 nucleotides line up with TRBD2. The CDR3 is 15 amino acids. CDR1 MNHEY and CDR2 SMNVEV come from the germline V gene (reference sequence). Trimming cost V 3 bases and J 6 bases; bases outside gene matches: 5. The CDR3 nucleotides are TGTGCCAGCAGTTTCCTAGCGGGGGTCGCCAATGAGCAGTTCTTC. This translates into CASSFLAGVANEQFF.

The chain uses TRBV30 and TRBJ2-1, with D possibly being TRBD1 (6 bases). The germline CDR1 and CDR2 sequences are GTSNPN and SVGIG (reference sequence). V lost 3 bases to trimming and J lost 10 bases, with 13 bases between them. The CDR3 length is 12 residues. The CDR3 region is CAWRPPGVEQFF. CDR3 bases: TGTGCCTGGAGGCCCCCAGGGGTCGAGCAGTTCTTC.

This chain connects TRBV27 to TRBJ1-6, with D tentatively TRBD1 (6 bases). Per germline, CDR1 MNHEY and CDR2 SMNVEV (reference sequence). The CDR3 consists of 17 residues. Deletions cut 6 bases from V and 0 bases from J, with 15 bases between. In DNA, the CDR3 is TGTGCCAGCAGACTTGGACAGCTGAGCTCCTATAATTCACCCCTCCACTTT. This encodes CASRLGQLSSYNSPLHF.

This clone was seen just once. The chain is built from TRBV4-1 and TRBJ2-1, with D hard to call. The V gene's germline CDR1 is MGHRA and CDR2 YSYEKL. The length of the CDR3 is 13 residues. V was cut by 4 bases and J by 7 bases, with 11 bases left in between. CDR3 coding DNA: TGCGCCAGCAGCCCGCACTTGAATAATGAGCAGTTCTTC. Translated: CASSPHLNNEQFF.

The chain joins TRBV7-6 to TRBJ1-2; 8 positions match TRBD1. Germline CDR1 reads SGHVS; CDR2 reads FNYEAQ. The CDR3 loop spans 17 amino acids. V shed 3 bases and J 6 bases; nucleotides not matched to a gene: 15. CDR3 nucleotide sequence: TGTGCCAGCAGCTTTGGGCCCTCCAGGGGGCAGAGAGATGGCTACACCTTC. It yields the protein CASSFGPSRGQRDGYTF.

V is TRBV18 and J is TRBJ2-2, with unresolved D. Germline CDR1 and CDR2: KGHSH and LQKENI. Trimming took 2 bases from V and 1 from J, leaving 5 bases between them. The CDR3 is 14 amino acids. CDR3: CASSPGMNTGELFF. CDR3 coding DNA: TGTGCCAGCTCACCAGGCATGAACACCGGGGAGCTGTTTTTT.